This TCR beta chain was retrieved from a study of T cells expressing NK-cell markers. To note about this clonotype: Its antigen remains unknown.

This CDR3 contains 13 residues. Germline V gene sequence: CDR1 KGHDR, CDR2 SFDVKD. Study results and caveats: HCMV specificity of the expanded NKG2C+ T cell clones was not established. Of CD8+ T cells, roughly 1.0-7.5% belonged to dominant NKG2C+ clonotypes in roughly 6 donors.

Each CDR3 protein gets one entry in TCRdb, which reprocessed the 5' RACE reads and gives no DNA. The sample table sets out about 180,000 distinct CDR3 sequences. This TCR was recovered from a woman aged 18-70 years in good health. This sequence joins TRBV24-1 and TRBJ2-1; TCRdb picks TRBD1, but there is no DNA to check that call. The sample consisted of blood T cells: a sorted CD56 or NKG2C T cell subset, CD4+ or CD8+ T cells, or bulk PBMC T cells (not recorded which). The CDR3 sequence: CATSAPGVNEQFF.